The source of this T cell receptor beta chain is a study of T cell responses to AZD1222 COVID-19 vaccine. Findings of the study overall: Close to half of all spike-specific TCRs reportedly target regions of the variants that are unmutated. Females outnumbered males among donors, who were mostly white British; clonal diversity was possibly underestimated.

The J segment lost 3 bases and the V segment lost 4 bases, leaving 11 bases of the junction unmatched. This CDR3 contains 16 residues. CDR1 SEHNR and CDR2 FQNEAQ come from the germline V gene (reference sequence). Measured with immunoSEQ multiplex PCR; TCRdb has only the in-frame clones, and not every one. The sample shows approximately 160,000 clones, 94% of them seen only once. Remarks on this clone: The antigen is unknown.

This rearrangement joins TRBV7-9 to TRBJ2-7; 8 bases are a match to TRBD1. This TCR was sampled from an adult who received the AZD1222 COVID-19 vaccine. The sample here was peripheral blood, taken 28 days after the second AZD1222 dose. This CDR3 reads CASSSSSGTGDYEQYF. DNA of the CDR3: TGTGCCAGCAGCTCATCTTCCGGGACAGGAGACTACGAGCAGTACTTC.